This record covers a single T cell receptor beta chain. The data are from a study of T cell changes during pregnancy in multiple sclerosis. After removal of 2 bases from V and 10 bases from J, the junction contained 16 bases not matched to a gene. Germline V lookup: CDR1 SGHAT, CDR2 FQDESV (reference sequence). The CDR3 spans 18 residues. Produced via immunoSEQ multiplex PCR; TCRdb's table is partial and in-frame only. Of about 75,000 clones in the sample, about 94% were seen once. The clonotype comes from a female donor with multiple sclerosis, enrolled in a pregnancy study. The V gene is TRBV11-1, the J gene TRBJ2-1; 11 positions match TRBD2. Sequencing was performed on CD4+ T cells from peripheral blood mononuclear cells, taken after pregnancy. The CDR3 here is CASSLRLAGRVRGPEQFF. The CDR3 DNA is TGTGCCAGCAGCTTAAGACTAGCGGGAAGGGTACGTGGCCCCGAGCAGTTCTTC.